The entry below gives a single TCR beta chain sequence along with its context. Its specific antigen is unknown. No per-base quality is available; no much larger clone lies one base away. The sample is drawn from a study of cytomegalovirus exposure and HLA in healthy donors (dated by TCRdb to about 2017). Some background on the complete study: An earlier analysis of a few hundred of the donors reported about 300 Gb of sequence data and about 120 million unique TCR beta sequences obtained from about 180 million T cells. An early release that covered approximately 600 HLA-typed donors contained approximately 300 gigabases of sequencing data and tens of millions of unique TCR sequences. Of the approximately 400 genotyped donors, less than 90% were placed in the genetic ancestry cluster associated with self-reported Caucasian donors. The study aimed to test whether signatures of past pathogen exposure could be identified by cataloging public T cell receptors. The study profiled the T cell repertoires of approximately 700 subjects by immunosequencing and related them to cytomegalovirus serostatus. A separate validation cohort of 90 to 150 different subjects was used in addition to the approximately 700-subject first cohort. To predict cytomegalovirus infection status, the study combined high-throughput TCR immunosequencing, statistical association of individual TCRs with disease status, and machine learning. A later analysis re-examined previously published TCR beta repertoires from over 500 donors and added high-resolution HLA genotyping to investigate patterns of TCR occurrence. In the later analysis, no new phenotypic data were used to find candidate immune exposures; instead, reliance was placed on TCR beta sequences and their occurrence across donors. An earlier analysis of 587 of the donors used high-throughput TCR beta sequencing to judge whether each TCR beta V gene segment behaved as functional or pseudogenic. Donor age, sex, ethnicity and CMV serostatus were compiled alongside the repertoire data. A later genetic analysis used genome-wide SNP genotypes for 398 of the 666 donors, treating that subset as a discovery cohort. Every repertoire in the discovery cohort had been generated on one and the same sequencing platform. Class I and class II HLA loci were covered by the typing at four-digit resolution. Typing coverage differed by locus: A, B, C, DRB1 and DQB1 were typed in roughly 620-630 donors, DQA1 in around 500, DPA1 in around 610, and DPB1 in about 450. About five DR-DQ haplotypes were treated as single units for association and clustering because of strong linkage in the cohort. On average, around 240,000 unique TCR beta nucleotide sequences were sequenced per donor among 398 genotyped donors of the cohort, with roughly 18% of those sequences being non-productive. Findings and caveats that apply to the study as a whole: In a later analysis, HLA-associated TCR beta chains were found to be more clonally expanded and to have lower generation probabilities than equally common non-associated chains. V-gene and J-gene trimming of TCR beta chains was associated with a missense DCLRE1C variant in a later genetic analysis, and the association was replicated in an independent cohort. For the cohort, immune exposure information was limited to CMV serostatus. A cluster of highly shared sequence variants was judged likely to represent a technical artifact of the sequencing pipeline. In a later analysis, most CMV-associated TCR beta chains were found to appear HLA-restricted, with HLA associations seemingly driven largely by CMV exposure. In the study, some 160 TCR beta chains were listed as associated with cytomegalovirus. The presence/absence analyses assumed that sequencing depth was roughly uniform across donors, and that assumption may not be true. Several of the top co-occurrence clusters appeared to be linked to parvovirus B19, influenza, CMV and Epstein-Barr virus, according to a later analysis. It was suggested by the authors that the approach could potentially be generalized to other disease states and immunological phenotypes. According to a later genetic analysis, donors in an Asian-associated ancestry cluster had fewer N-insertions in productive TCRs than the approximately 650-donor mean. Because counts were too low, under 20 rarely observed V segments, including chromosome 9 orphons, were left out of the earlier analysis of 500 to 750 of the donors. A later analysis found that TCR association rates varied across HLA loci, with DRB1 alleles showing the most associated TCRs and HLA-C alleles the fewest. Most TCR sequences were observed very rarely across donors, whereas some public TCRs were present in many individuals. A few of the identified cytomegalovirus-associated TCR beta chains were confirmed in vitro to be specific for cytomegalovirus antigens. Broadly in line with IMGT annotations, most TCR beta V segments showed up in productive rearrangements about 87% or about 30% of the time in an earlier analysis of some 590 of the donors. In this cohort, only TCR beta chains were sequenced, and detectable features were limited by the absence of alpha or paired-chain data. When HLA alleles, especially DR and DQ, strongly co-occurred, TCR associations were difficult to assign to individual alleles. Some IMGT-functional V segments, including TRBV6-2 and TRBV6-3, could not be told apart with the 87-base-pair reads, so those segments were excluded. A later analysis associated roughly 17,000 TCR beta sequences with specific HLA alleles at a false discovery rate of 0.05. A further reported finding was that TCR beta sequences accurately predicted the HLA-A and HLA-B alleles for most subjects in the first cohort. In both the original and validation cohorts, the classifier was reported to diagnose cytomegalovirus status with high specificity and sensitivity. Correlated functional status among segregating V segments might be attributable to linkage disequilibrium, but an unknown experimental factor could not be ruled out. Because some donors lacked HLA typing at each locus, the association tests relied only on the typed subset.

In total, approximately 690 healthy bone marrow donors made up the cohort. All cohort members were sampled while nominally healthy, although unrecorded immune exposures were likely present. The donor tested CMV seropositive, placing the donor among the 250 to 350 seropositive members of the cohort. A peripheral blood sample was collected from each donor, and TCR beta sequencing was performed on peripheral blood mononuclear cells. The Qiagen DNeasy Blood Extraction Kit was used to extract genomic DNA from the blood cell samples. Receptor libraries were prepared by the immunoSEQ multiplex PCR assay. For the multiplex PCR, a mixture combining 60 forward primers for TCR Vbeta segments and 13 reverse primers for TCR Jbeta segments was used. Amplification of the CDR3 region of rearranged TCR beta genes was performed with a multiplex PCR assay on genomic DNA. The Illumina HiSeq System was used to sequence the amplified TCR beta libraries as 87-base-pair reads. As for the original processing: A later analysis tallied 75 million to 85 million unique TCR beta chains across the 666 repertoires, and some 10 million of those chains were shared by two or more donors. Raw reads were error-corrected and collapsed into unique sequences with a nearest-neighbor algorithm that merged closely related sequences to remove PCR and sequencing errors. V, D and J gene segments were assigned by aligning CDR3 sequences to IMGT reference sequences. For a sequence to be retained, a match of at least six nucleotides to both a V gene segment and a J gene segment was required. A rearrangement counted as productive if the CDR3 had no stop codons and remained in frame with V and J, and every other rearrangement counted as non-productive. Following IMGT convention, CDR3 was defined as the stretch from the second conserved V-encoded cysteine to the conserved J-encoded phenylalanine. In an earlier analysis of more than 550 of the donors, sequences lacking an unambiguous match to a single V gene segment were excluded. An earlier analysis of fewer than 750 of the donors classified V segments as functional when productive rearrangements were above 56.7% and as segregating when the standard deviation between donors was above 5%. A statistical classification framework was built for diagnosing cytomegalovirus status from the catalog of TCR beta chain sequences. V and J gene assignment, in a later analysis, came from comparing TCR nucleotide sequences with IMGT/GENE-DB human TR gene sequences. The TCRdist pipeline was used in a later analysis to assign CDR3 sequences and most-parsimonious VDJ recombination scenarios. In a later analysis, each TCR beta chain was defined by its CDR3 amino acid sequence together with its V-gene family, and reads without a unique V-gene family were excluded. In a later analysis, 550 to 650 highly shared, low-generation-probability nucleotide sequences were removed to address suspected cross-contamination and a sequencing artifact. In a later analysis, a clonal expansion index was calculated for each public chain from normalized within-repertoire ranks of inferred template counts. Generation probabilities in a later analysis came from a VDJ recombination model fitted to out-of-frame rearrangements, and those results were checked against IGoR. In a later analysis, hypergeometric tests were used to score TCR-TCR, TCR-HLA and TCR-CMV co-occurrence, with a repertoire-size bias correction applied to TCR pairs. To estimate false discovery rates, a later analysis permuted the HLA or CMV assignments 20 times. In a later analysis, co-occurring TCRs were grouped using DBSCAN, with TCRdist sequence similarity added in when clustering inside HLA-allele-positive subsets. Repertoires with fewer than 30,000 or more than 120,000 public chains, plus five repertoires with anomalous nucleotide sharing, were excluded from co-occurrence clustering. What TCRdb holds here is the immuneACCESS table cut down to in-frame rearrangements. Part of the clones is not present; checked against another copy, under half of the missing clones reflect an unresolved V gene, and the others are unexplained. D and trimming come from the DNA, and the V and J calls and clone size come from that table. For this sample the table gives under 80,000 clones, of which about 81% were detected only once. The ten top clones hold 51% of the sample.

Taken from the germline V gene, the CDR1 and CDR2 loops are SNHLY and FYNNEI. CDR3 length: 15 amino acids, cysteine to phenylalanine. Only the CDR3 DNA stays, 45 bases, in frame from base 1. Trimmed from V: 5 bases; trimmed from J: 7 bases; junction bases lacking a gene match: 7. This clonotype originated in a man aged 45 to 65 in good health and CMV-seropositive. The V gene is TRBV2 and the J gene is TRBJ1-4; TRBD1 lines up with 10 middle nucleotides. The source material was PBMCs. The DNA sequence is given as TGTGCCAGCAGTCTTGGGACAGGGGTAACTGAAAAACTGTTTTTT. This yields the protein CASSLGTGVTEKLFF. Extended through the reference TRBV2 and TRBJ1-4 proteins, this CDR3 yields the full variable domain: EPEVTQTPSHQVTQMGQEVILRCVPISNHLYFYWYRQILGQKVEFLVSFYNNEISEKSEIFDDQFSVERPDGSNFTLKIRSTKLEDSAMYFCASSLGTGVTEKLFFGSGTQLSVL.